Each of the 27 T cell receptor beta chains below was sequenced from the same sample in a study of T cell responses to AZD1222 COVID-19 vaccine. Clones were read by immunoSEQ multiplex PCR, and TCRdb kept only the in-frame ones, dropping some. The sample lists hundreds of thousands of clones, 90% to 95% occurring once. The sample in question was peripheral blood, obtained 28 days after the second AZD1222 dose. The receptors were gathered from an adult who received the AZD1222 COVID-19 vaccine.

This chain connects TRBV5-1 to TRBJ1-1; 7 bases map to TRBD1. Germline CDR1 is SGHRS and CDR2 is YFSETQ. The V gene end was trimmed by 0 bases and the J gene end by 4 bases; junction bases not matched to a gene: 3. The CDR3 spans 14 residues. CDR3 in amino acids: CASSLAGGSTEAFF. Written as DNA, the CDR3 is TGCGCCAGCAGCTTGGCAGGGGGGAGCACTGAAGCTTTCTTT.

The chain couples TRBV27 to TRBJ1-2, with D unresolved. Looked up from germline, CDR1 is MNHEY and CDR2 is SMNVEV (reference sequence). Between the trimmed V and J ends, which lost 2 bases and 4 bases, there was a span of 8 bases. The CDR3 consists of 13 residues. CDR3 in DNA: TGTGCCAGCAGTTTAAGAGAGGGCTATGGCTACACCTTC. Translated: CASSLREGYGYTF.

The chain carries TRBV11-2 and TRBJ2-7; the D is unclear. This CDR3 spans 14 amino acids. The V end lost 0 bases, the J end lost 0 bases, and 6 bases lay between the germline ends. The germline V gene has CDR1 SGHAT and CDR2 FQNNGV. The DNA for the CDR3 is TGTGCCAGCAGCTTAGAACTCCTCTCCTACGAGCAGTACTTC. This gives the protein CASSLELLSYEQYF. The variable domain in full, with the rest retrieved from reference TRBV11-2 and TRBJ2-7, is EAGVAQSPRYKIIEKRQSVAFWCNPISGHATLYWYQQILGQGPKLLIQFQNNGVVDDSQLPKDRFSAERLKGVDSTLKIQPAKLEDSAVYLCASSLELLSYEQYFGPGTRLTVT.

This clone was counted a few times. The gene calls are TRBV6-2 or TRBV6-3 and TRBJ2-7, with TRBD2 matching over 13 bases. Germline CDR1 MNHEY, CDR2 SVGEGT. The CDR3 contains 15 residues. The junction had 0 bases not matched to a gene; V was cut back by 0 bases and J by 4 bases. This CDR3 is CASSYSTSGGYEQYF. The CDR3 DNA is TGTGCCAGCAGTTACTCGACTAGCGGGGGGTACGAGCAGTACTTC.

This rearrangement joins TRBV28 to TRBJ2-7; 7 bases are a match to TRBD1. The V gene end was trimmed by 6 bases and the J gene end by 4 bases; junction bases not matched to a gene: 9. The CDR3 extends over 14 amino acids. The V gene's germline CDR1 is MDHEN and CDR2 SYDVKM. This CDR3 reads CASRSTGLGYEQYF. The CDR3, as DNA: TGTGCCAGCAGGTCGACAGGGTTAGGGTACGAGCAGTACTTC.

About this clone itself: Additional DNA sequences in this sample encode the identical CDR3. The chain is built from TRBV3-1 (or the pseudogene TRBV3-2) and TRBJ1-1; D not resolved. Trimming stripped 0 bases from V and 2 bases from J, with 7 bases between. CDR3 length: 14 amino acids. Germline V CDR1 and CDR2: LGHDT, YNNKEL (reference sequence). The CDR3 nucleotides read TGTGCCAGCAGCCAAGAAGGCCTAAACACTGAAGCTTTCTTT. Translating gives CASSQEGLNTEAFF.

The chain recombines TRBV28 with TRBJ1-3; the D gene is possibly TRBD1 (5 bases). V was cut by 5 bases and J by 1 base, with 15 bases left in between. CDR1 is MDHEN, CDR2 SYDVKM, per germline. This CDR3 is built from 16 residues. The CDR3 bases are TGTGCCAGCAGTCTTCCGTTCGGGGGGTCTGGAAACACCATATATTTT. This encodes CASSLPFGGSGNTIYF.

The chain has TRBV30 and TRBJ2-7; 11 bases line up with TRBD1. V trimming: 0 bases; J trimming: 1 base; junction bases outside the gene matches: 2. The CDR3 consists of 15 residues. Germline V gene data show CDR1 as GTSNPN and CDR2 as SVGIG (reference sequence). The DNA for the CDR3 is TGTGCCTGGAGTGTAGGGACAGGGGGTTCCTACGAGCAGTACTTC. This gives the protein CAWSVGTGGSYEQYF.

J is TRBJ2-7 and V is TRBV5-6; D is perhaps TRBD1 or TRBD2 (5 bases each). The germline V and J ends were trimmed by 6 bases and 2 bases, with 15 bases remaining between them. CDR1 is SGHDT and CDR2 is YYEEEE in the germline V gene. The CDR3 has 14 amino acids. DNA for the CDR3: TGTGCCAGCACCTCCGGGACCTCGGCCTACGAGCAGTACTTC. Its protein product is CASTSGTSAYEQYF.

This chain joins TRBV7-9 and TRBJ2-1, with unresolved D. The V and J ends lost 2 bases and 13 bases respectively, with 6 bases between them. Germline V gene lookup returns CDR1 SEHNR and CDR2 FQNEAQ (reference sequence). The CDR3 is 10 amino acids. The DNA of the CDR3 is TGTGCCAGCAGCTTAATCGTACAGTTCTTC. Protein sequence: CASSLIVQFF. Together with reference TRBV7-9 and TRBJ2-1, the CDR3 gives the full variable domain: DTGVSQNPRHKITKRGQNVTFRCDPISEHNRLYWYRQTLGQGPEFLTYFQNEAQLEKSRLLSDRFSAERPKGSFSTLEIQRTEQGDSAMYLCASSLIVQFFGPGTRLTVL.

The chain recombines TRBV2 with TRBJ2-7; 10 bases line up with TRBD2. The trim removed 0 bases at V and 7 bases at J, leaving 6 bases unmatched. The CDR3 extends over 15 amino acids. Germline assignment: CDR1 SNHLY and CDR2 FYNNEI. CDR3: CASSEAVAGGLEQYF. The CDR3, as DNA: TGTGCCAGCAGTGAAGCGGTAGCGGGGGGTTTGGAGCAGTACTTC.

This clone was recorded once. This chain connects TRBV5-1 to TRBJ2-1; D may match TRBD1 or TRBD2 (5 bases each). The germline V gene encodes CDR1 SGHRS and CDR2 YFSETQ. The CDR3 spans 15 residues. V lost 1 base to trimming and J lost 5 bases, with 13 bases between them. This CDR3 is CASSLRQGADNEQFF. DNA for the CDR3: TGCGCCAGCAGCTTGAGGCAGGGAGCGGACAATGAGCAGTTCTTC.

The rearrangement links TRBV6-5 to TRBJ2-1; 14 nucleotides line up with TRBD2. Looked up from germline, CDR1 is MNHEY and CDR2 is SVGAGI. CDR3 size: 14 residues. V lost 10 bases to trimming and J lost 8 bases; unmatched junction nucleotides: 7. CDR3 DNA sequence: TGTGCCACCTATCGACTAGCGGGGGGGGATGAGCAGTTCTTC. Translation gives CATYRLAGGDEQFF.

As to this clone: The same CDR3 can be traced to other DNA sequences in this sample. This chain uses TRBV9 with TRBJ1-2; 7 bases agree with TRBD1. The germline gives CDR1 SGDLS, CDR2 YYNGEE. The CDR3 sequence is 13 residues long. Trimming took 4 bases from V and 3 from J; bases not matched to a gene: 3. The CDR3 here is CASSPGTDYGYTF. CDR3 bases: TGTGCCAGCAGCCCGGGGACAGACTATGGCTACACCTTC.

V is TRBV28 and J is TRBJ2-7, with 8 bases matching TRBD1. Losses at the gene ends were 5 bases for V and 1 base for J; bases not matched to a gene: 7. The CDR3 length is 15 residues. Germline V gives CDR1 MDHEN, CDR2 SYDVKM. The CDR3 reads CASSPRTGGSYEQYF. Here the CDR3 DNA reads TGTGCCAGCAGTCCTCGAACAGGGGGATCCTACGAGCAGTACTTC.

V usage is TRBV6-5 and J usage is TRBJ2-3; D gene unclear. Germline V CDR1 and CDR2: MNHEY, SVGAGI. Between the trimmed V and J ends, which lost 6 bases and 0 bases, there was a span of 7 bases. The CDR3 contains 13 residues. The CDR3 nucleotides are TGTGCCAGCAGAGTGGAAAGCACAGATACGCAGTATTTT. It yields the protein CASRVESTDTQYF.

This clone was seen only a few times. The CDR3 DNA reads as TGTGCCAGCAGCCTGGCGAACTACGAGCAGTACTTC. It codes for CASSLANYEQYF. The rearrangement links TRBV7-2 to TRBJ2-7; D unclear. From germline, CDR1 is SGHTA and CDR2 FQGNSA. The germline V and J ends were trimmed by 5 bases and 3 bases, with 8 bases remaining between them. The CDR3 covers 12 residues.

The gene calls are TRBV2 and TRBJ2-6; TRBD1 aligns across 8 bases. The CDR3 length is 16 residues. The V segment lost 6 bases and the J segment 0 bases; nucleotides outside the gene matches: 4. Germline lookup yields CDR1 SNHLY and CDR2 FYNNEI. DNA for the CDR3: TGTGCCAGCAGCCGGGACAGGAGCTCTGGGGCCAACGTCCTGACTTTC. Translating gives CASSRDRSSGANVLTF. The whole variable domain, remainder taken from reference TRBV2 and TRBJ2-6, is EPEVTQTPSHQVTQMGQEVILRCVPISNHLYFYWYRQILGQKVEFLVSFYNNEISEKSEIFDDQFSVERPDGSNFTLKIRSTKLEDSAMYFCASSRDRSSGANVLTFGAGSRLTVL.

This clone was seen a handful of times. The V call is TRBV7-8, the J call TRBJ2-7, with 9 positions matching TRBD2. Germline-derived CDR1 and CDR2 are SGHVS and FQNEAQ. This CDR3 is 18 amino acids long. J gave up 0 bases and V 5 bases, and 14 bases lay outside the gene matches. In DNA, the CDR3 is TGTGCCAGCAGCCCCTCCAGGAGACTAGCGGCGGACTCCTACGAGCAGTACTTC. As protein: CASSPSRRLAADSYEQYF.

This rearrangement joins TRBV18 to TRBJ1-4; maybe TRBD1 (5 bases). CDR1 KGHSH and CDR2 LQKENI come from the germline V gene. Deletions cut 3 bases from V and 4 bases from J, with 15 bases between. There are 16 residues in the CDR3. CDR3 DNA sequence: TGTGCCAGCTCACCCCTAGCAGGGATAAGTAATGAAAAACTGTTTTTT. Translation: CASSPLAGISNEKLFF.

The chain uses TRBV6-1 and TRBJ2-7, with 11 bases fitting TRBD1. This CDR3 region has 14 residues. The junction had 1 base not matched to a gene; V was cut back by 3 bases and J by 3 bases. Germline-derived CDR1 and CDR2 are MNHNS and SASEGT. The CDR3 sequence is CASSEGQGDYEQYF. Written as DNA, the CDR3 is TGTGCCAGCAGTGAGGGACAGGGGGACTACGAGCAGTACTTC.

The V call is TRBV24-1, the J call TRBJ2-1; D is undetermined. Germline-derived CDR1 and CDR2 are KGHDR and SFDVKD. The CDR3 runs to 13 residues. Trimming removed 1 base at V and 5 bases at J, with 5 bases between. Written as DNA, the CDR3 is TGTGCCACCAGTGATTTTAGGAACAATGAGCAGTTCTTC. Translation gives CATSDFRNNEQFF.

CDR3 amino acids: CASSAGQGGNQPQHF. The CDR3 nucleotides are TGTGCCAGCAGCGCGGGACAGGGGGGCAATCAGCCCCAGCATTTT. The chain recombines TRBV9 with TRBJ1-5; TRBD1 matches 11 bases. V lost 3 bases, J lost 2 bases, and 1 base stayed unmatched. CDR1 is SGDLS, CDR2 YYNGEE, per germline. This CDR3 contains 15 residues.

This chain connects TRBV6-5 to TRBJ1-2, with 8 bases aligning to TRBD1. The ends lost 6 bases at V and 5 bases at J; junction bases unmatched: 5. Germline loops: CDR1 MNHEY, CDR2 SVGAGI. The length of the CDR3 is 13 residues. The CDR3 loop is CASRTGVGYGYTF. The CDR3 nucleotides are TGTGCCAGCAGGACAGGGGTTGGATATGGCTACACCTTC.

This chain uses TRBV5-1 with TRBJ1-2, with 7 bases that match TRBD1. V gave up 2 bases and J gave up 4 bases; unmatched junction bases: 14. Germline loops: CDR1 SGHRS, CDR2 YFSETQ. The CDR3 is 17 residues long. As DNA, the CDR3 is TGCGCCAGCAGCTTCCCCCCCCCGGAGGGGGCTGTCTATGGCTACACCTTC. Its protein is CASSFPPPEGAVYGYTF.

The V call is TRBV6-5, the J call TRBJ2-7, with 7 nucleotides matching TRBD1. Trimming cost V 8 bases and J 2 bases; bases outside gene matches: 9. The CDR3 extends over 14 amino acids. CDR1 is MNHEY and CDR2 is SVGAGI in the germline V gene. The DNA of the CDR3 is TGTGCCAGCTCCGGACAGGTCACCCCCTACGAGCAGTACTTC. Translation gives CASSGQVTPYEQYF.

CDR3 sequence (DNA): TGTGCCAGCAGTGACGGACGGATTAATCAGCCCCAGCATTTT. This gives the protein CASSDGRINQPQHF. The genes are TRBV2 and TRBJ1-5, with D uncertain. V lost 3 bases and J 4 bases, leaving 10 bases between the germline ends. Germline CDR1 is SNHLY and CDR2 is FYNNEI. The CDR3 spans 14 residues.